These T cell receptor beta chains were read from a single sample in a study of CD8+ T cells in alopecia areata. Clones were read by immunoSEQ multiplex PCR, and TCRdb kept only the in-frame ones, dropping some. Among about 140,000 clones, around 50% were seen once, and the ten largest hold more than 15%. The source was CD8+ T cells sorted from blood, collected at week 4, from a patient treated with tofacitinib. The receptor source for this set is a human donor with alopecia areata. The CDR3 runs from the conserved cysteine through the conserved F or W. The D gene is left open where the match is weak. Expanded clones get a size class; other rows say once, few or many, or leave the size out.

TRBV4-1	17	.	TRBJ2-7	.	TGCGCCAGCAGCCTTGCTTCTGGACGGTCCCGGTCCTACGAGCAGTACTTC	CASSLASGRSRSYEQYF
TRBV4-3	15	.	TRBJ2-5	.	TGCGCCAGCAGCCTTGGTTCCGGCGGGAAGGAGACCCAGTACTTC	CASSLGSGGKETQYF
TRBV7-7	14	TRBD1	TRBJ2-2	.	TGTGCTAGCAGCTTGAACAGGGGCACCGGGGAGCTGTTTTTT	CASSLNRGTGELFF
TRBV29-1	10	.	TRBJ1-1	.	TGCAGCGTTGAATACACTGAAGCTTTCTTT	CSVEYTEAFF
TRBV5-1	14	TRBD1	TRBJ1-5	few	TGCGCCAGCAGCTGGGACAGCCTCAATCAGCCCCAGCATTTT	CASSWDSLNQPQHF
TRBV27	15	TRBD1	TRBJ2-7	few	TGTGCCAGCAGAGGAGGAGGACAGGGTAAGCGGGAGCAGTACTTC	CASRGGGQGKREQYF
TRBV4-1	14	TRBD1	TRBJ2-7	.	TGCGCCAGCGCCCCGAGGACAGGCTCCTACGAGCAGTACTTC	CASAPRTGSYEQYF
TRBV29-1	10	.	TRBJ2-3	few	TGCAGCGTTATGTCTCAAACGCAGTATTTT	CSVMSQTQYF
TRBV7-9	14	.	TRBJ2-7	few	TGTGCCAGCAGCTCTGAGACCCAGGGCTTCGAGCAGTACTTC	CASSSETQGFEQYF
TRBV5-1	15	TRBD2	TRBJ2-3	.	TGCGCCAGCAGCTTTAGCGGGGTGGTAACAGATACGCAGTATTTT	CASSFSGVVTDTQYF
TRBV29-1	12	.	TRBJ2-1	few	TGCAGCGTTGGAGGGGGAAACAATGAGCAGTTCTTC	CSVGGGNNEQFF
TRBV7-9	14	.	TRBJ2-7	.	TGTGCCAGCAGCTTAATTCGTCGCTCCTACGAGCAGTACTTC	CASSLIRRSYEQYF
TRBV4-1	13	.	TRBJ1-2	.	TGCGCCAGCAGCCAAGGGGGAGGGTATGGCTACACCTTC	CASSQGGGYGYTF
TRBV5-6	15	.	TRBJ2-5	.	TGTGCCAGCAGCACCGGGACTTCGTACCAAGAGACCCAGTACTTC	CASSTGTSYQETQYF
TRBV11-2	15	.	TRBJ2-3	few	TGTGCCAGCAGCGCCAGGACAGTATACACAGATACGCAGTATTTT	CASSARTVYTDTQYF
TRBV13	15	.	TRBJ2-7	.	TGTGCCAGCAGCCTCCATCGGGACGGGGACCTGGAGCAGTACTTC	CASSLHRDGDLEQYF
TRBV7-8	18	.	TRBJ1-6	.	TGTGCCAGCAGCTTAGCGAGAGGGCAGCGGGTCTATAATTCACCCCTCCACTTT	CASSLARGQRVYNSPLHF
TRBV11-2	16	.	TRBJ1-1	.	TGTGCCAGCAGCTTAGATCTCGTAGGGGGGGCCACTGAAGCTTTCTTT	CASSLDLVGGATEAFF
TRBV4-3	13	.	TRBJ2-1	.	TGCGCCAGCAGCCAAGTTCAGTACAATGAGCAGTTCTTC	CASSQVQYNEQFF
TRBV27	14	.	TRBJ2-7	.	TGTGCCAGCAGTTTAGGGGGCCGCACCTACGAGCAGTACTTC	CASSLGGRTYEQYF
TRBV6-4	15	TRBD2	TRBJ2-2	few	TGTGCCAGCAGTGACTCTGCGGGGGGGCCCGGGGAGCTGTTTTTT	CASSDSAGGPGELFF
TRBV4-3	16	.	TRBJ1-5	.	TGCGCCAGCAGCCAAGTCCCCTTGGCAGGGCAACAGCCCCAGCATTTT	CASSQVPLAGQQPQHF
TRBV7-3	14	TRBD1	TRBJ1-5	.	TGTGCCAGCAGCCCGACAGGGAGCAATCAGCCCCAGCATTTT	CASSPTGSNQPQHF
TRBV11-2	14	TRBD1	TRBJ1-2	.	TGTGCCAGCAGCCCGGACAGGGTTGGCTATGGCTACACCTTC	CASSPDRVGYGYTF
TRBV11-2	11	.	TRBJ2-6	.	TGTGCCAGCAGCTCGACAGGCGTCCTGACTTTC	CASSSTGVLTF
TRBV7-8	17	.	TRBJ2-6	.	TGTGCCAGCAGCTTAAGGGATGGTCTATCTGGGGCCAACGTCCTGACTTTC	CASSLRDGLSGANVLTF
TRBV18	12	.	TRBJ2-7	.	TGTGCCAGCTCACCCGGGCTCTACGAGCAGTACTTC	CASSPGLYEQYF
TRBV20-1	11	.	TRBJ1-1	.	TGCAGTGCTAGGGACGGGGATGAAGCTTTCTTT	CSARDGDEAFF
TRBV2	18	TRBD1	TRBJ2-2	.	TGTGCCAGCACGGACCCAAGGACAGGGCCCCCGAACACCGGGGAGCTGTTTTTT	CASTDPRTGPPNTGELFF